This TCR beta chain emerged from a study of T cell clusters in autoimmune cytopenias. TRB amplification used roughly 250 ng of peripheral blood genomic DNA. The CDR3 consists of 14 residues. Looked up from germline, CDR1 is SGHDT and CDR2 is YYEEEE. TRB rearrangements were amplified by touch-down multiplex PCR with mixed TRB-A/B primers. TCRdb reprocessed the multiplex PCR reads; each CDR3 protein has one entry and no DNA is given. This sample's table reports about 4,800 distinct CDR3 sequences. The sequenced material came from peripheral blood. The chain uses TRBV5-6 and TRBJ1-1. The TCR was taken from a human donor with an autoimmune cytopenia or autoimmune hepatitis (not recorded which). CDR3: CASSLVQRNTEAFF.